Detailed here is one T cell receptor (beta chain). The sample originates from a study of blood T cell repertoires in COVID-19. Repertoires were generated with immunoSEQ multiplex PCR, while TCRdb's copy carries only in-frame clones and drops some. The data contain hundreds of thousands of clones, 89% of them singletons. This CDR3 has 15 amino acids. The V gene's germline CDR1 is LGHDT and CDR2 YNNKEL (reference sequence). J was trimmed by 5 bases and V by 0 bases; bases with no gene match: 2. This sequence was found in a man younger than 30 with COVID-19, enrolled during active disease. J is TRBJ1-4 and V is TRBV3-1 (or the pseudogene TRBV3-2); the match to TRBD1 covers 8 bases. Sequenced sample: peripheral blood. For the CDR3, the DNA is TGTGCCAGCAGCCAAGAGCACAGGGGGAATGAAAAACTGTTTTTT. Translated, it gives CASSQEHRGNEKLFF.